These 19 T cell receptor beta chains originate from one sample sequenced in a study of T cell changes during pregnancy in multiple sclerosis. The table came from immunoSEQ multiplex PCR; TCRdb's copy has only in-frame clones and leaves some out. The sample records 55,000 to 65,000 clones, 93% being singletons. Sequences were derived from CD8+ T cells from peripheral blood mononuclear cells, sampled in the third trimester of pregnancy. Every receptor here comes from a female donor with multiple sclerosis, enrolled in a pregnancy study.

The chain is built from TRBV5-1 and TRBJ2-7; TRBD2 aligns across 9 bases. Germline CDR1 reads SGHRS; CDR2 reads YFSETQ. Trimming cost V 4 bases and J 2 bases; bases outside gene matches: 4. The CDR3 is 14 residues long. The CDR3 DNA reads TGCGCCAGCAGCCACGCGGGGGGGACCTACGAGCAGTACTTC. It specifies CASSHAGGTYEQYF. The whole variable domain, remainder taken from reference TRBV5-1 and TRBJ2-7, is KAGVTQTPRYLIKTRGQQVTLSCSPISGHRSVSWYQQTPGQGLQFLFEYFSETQRNKGNFPGRFSGRQFSNSRSEMNVSTLELGDSALYLCASSHAGGTYEQYFGPGTRLTVT.

V usage is TRBV9 and J usage is TRBJ2-3; 8 bases align to TRBD2. J was trimmed by 5 bases and V by 4 bases; bases with no gene match: 9. The V gene's germline CDR1 is SGDLS and CDR2 YYNGEE. This CDR3 spans 15 amino acids. CDR3 sequence reads: CASSPSSGSRDTQYF. The CDR3 nucleotides are TGTGCCAGCAGCCCATCCAGCGGGAGTCGAGATACGCAGTATTTT.

This clone was observed once. This chain uses TRBV5-1 with TRBJ1-5; possible D gene TRBD1, 5 bases. CDR1 and CDR2 from the germline V gene are SGHRS and YFSETQ. CDR3 length: 15 residues. Trimming shortened V by 3 bases and J by 3 bases, and 13 bases separated the two germline ends. The CDR3 is CASSSTGAYNQPQHF. CDR3 sequence (DNA): TGCGCCAGCAGCTCTACAGGAGCTTACAATCAGCCCCAGCATTTT.

The chain combines TRBV9 with TRBJ2-7; D unclear. This CDR3 has 15 residues. V lost 3 bases and J 1 base, leaving 14 bases between the germline ends. The germline gives CDR1 SGDLS, CDR2 YYNGEE. The CDR3 reads CASSETLDGSYEQYF. In DNA, the CDR3 is TGTGCCAGCAGCGAAACGCTAGATGGATCCTACGAGCAGTACTTC.

The chain joins TRBV4-3 to TRBJ2-3; 8 bases align to TRBD1. Per the germline V gene, CDR1 is LGHNA and CDR2 is YSLEER. J was trimmed by 0 bases and V by 2 bases; bases with no gene match: 7. The CDR3 length is 17 residues. The CDR3 nucleotides are TGCGCCAGCAGCCAATTCGGGACAGGAACTAGCACAGATACGCAGTATTTT. It yields the protein CASSQFGTGTSTDTQYF.

The J gene is TRBJ2-7, the V gene TRBV6-5, with 13 bases aligning to TRBD2. This CDR3 spans 15 amino acids. The J segment lost 3 bases and the V segment lost 4 bases, leaving 3 bases of the junction unmatched. Germline values: CDR1 MNHEY, CDR2 SVGAGI. This CDR3 is CASSSGLAGFYEQYF. As DNA, the CDR3 is TGTGCCAGCAGTTCGGGACTAGCGGGATTCTACGAGCAGTACTTC.

The CDR3 region is CASSVGGQAWGIYNEQFF. The DNA of the CDR3 is TGTGCCAGCAGCGTAGGTGGACAGGCCTGGGGTATCTACAATGAGCAGTTCTTC. The genes are TRBV9 and TRBJ2-1, with 7 bases fitting TRBD1. Germline CDR1 SGDLS, CDR2 YYNGEE. Trimming cost V 0 bases and J 3 bases; bases outside gene matches: 12. This CDR3 comprises 18 residues.

This clone was recorded only once. This chain links TRBV27 with TRBJ2-7; D is perhaps TRBD2 (6 bases). This CDR3 has 15 amino acids. The germline V gene has CDR1 MNHEY and CDR2 SMNVEV (reference sequence). The V and J ends lost 6 bases and 2 bases respectively, with 17 bases between them. CDR3 DNA: TGTGCCAGCAGCCCTCTTCTTAGCGGAACCTACGAGCAGTACTTC. Its protein is CASSPLLSGTYEQYF.

The chain couples TRBV11-2 to TRBJ1-2, with 9 bases matching TRBD1. Looked up from germline, CDR1 is SGHAT and CDR2 is FQNNGV. V was clipped by 3 bases and J by 6 bases; unmatched bases: 5. This CDR3 has 14 amino acids. The CDR3 coding sequence is TGTGCCAGCAGCTTGACAGGGGGAGAGGATGGCTACACCTTC. Its translation is CASSLTGGEDGYTF. The whole variable domain, remainder taken from reference TRBV11-2 and TRBJ1-2, is EAGVAQSPRYKIIEKRQSVAFWCNPISGHATLYWYQQILGQGPKLLIQFQNNGVVDDSQLPKDRFSAERLKGVDSTLKIQPAKLEDSAVYLCASSLTGGEDGYTFGSGTRLTVV.

This sequence joins TRBV7-9 and TRBJ2-5; 14 bases match TRBD2. This CDR3 is built from 16 residues. V trimming: 6 bases; J trimming: 2 bases; junction bases outside the gene matches: 5. Per germline, CDR1 SEHNR and CDR2 FQNEAQ (reference sequence). The CDR3, as DNA: TGTGCCAGCAGTCGACTAGCGGGAGGGGCTCAAGAGACCCAGTACTTC. Amino acids: CASSRLAGGAQETQYF.

The chain links TRBV30 to TRBJ1-2; 7 nucleotides align to TRBD1. V shed 3 bases, J shed 0 bases, and the junction held 1 base outside the gene matches. Germline-derived CDR1 and CDR2 are GTSNPN and SVGIG (reference sequence). The CDR3 runs 13 residues. CDR3 bases: TGTGCCTGGAGCACAGGGGCTAACTATGGCTACACCTTC. Translating gives CAWSTGANYGYTF.

The J gene is TRBJ1-5, the V gene TRBV4-1, with unresolved D. CDR3 length equals 13 residues. Trimming cost V 0 bases and J 8 bases, with 8 bases left between them. Germline CDR1 reads MGHRA; CDR2 reads YSYEKL. This CDR3 is CASSQDLGEPQHF. DNA for the CDR3: TGCGCCAGCAGCCAAGATCTAGGTGAGCCCCAGCATTTT.

The CDR3 loop reads CAITDRGLRKGYEQYF. The DNA of the CDR3 is TGTGCCATCACGGACAGGGGGCTTCGGAAGGGGTACGAGCAGTACTTC. The chain combines TRBV10-3 with TRBJ2-7; TRBD1 aligns across 11 bases. The ends lost 7 bases at V and 4 bases at J; junction bases unmatched: 12. The CDR3 length is 16 residues. The germline V gene has CDR1 ENHRY and CDR2 SYGVKD.

The chain links TRBV7-9 to TRBJ2-7; a possible D gene is TRBD1 (5 bases). The CDR3 has 13 amino acids. Trimming cost V 3 bases and J 1 base, with 7 bases left between them. The germline V gene encodes CDR1 SEHNR and CDR2 FQNEAQ (reference sequence). The CDR3 reads CASSLAGSYEQYF. The CDR3, as DNA: TGTGCCAGCAGCTTGGCAGGGTCCTACGAGCAGTACTTC.

This chain links TRBV19 with TRBJ1-3; perhaps TRBD1 as D (5 bases). This CDR3 has 13 amino acids. V lost 3 bases, J lost 8 bases, and 11 bases lay in between. Germline assignment: CDR1 LNHDA and CDR2 SQIVND (reference sequence). CDR3 sequence reads: CASSIGGADTIYF. The CDR3 DNA sequence: TGTGCCAGTAGTATCGGGGGAGCGGACACCATATATTTT.

This rearrangement joins TRBV18 to TRBJ2-7; TRBD1 matches at 7 bases. The CDR3 spans 16 residues. Germline assignment: CDR1 KGHSH and CDR2 LQKENI. Losses at the gene ends were 4 bases for V and 1 base for J; bases not matched to a gene: 10. CDR3 protein: CASSLEQGLASYEQYF. As DNA, the CDR3 is TGTGCCAGCTCACTAGAACAGGGGTTAGCTTCCTACGAGCAGTACTTC.

The chain couples TRBV7-9 to TRBJ2-1, with D maybe TRBD2 (7 bases). Germline CDR1 and CDR2: SEHNR and FQNEAQ (reference sequence). V shed 1 base and J shed 7 bases, with 11 bases lying between them. The CDR3 totals 14 residues. Here the CDR3 reads CASSLVGGENEQFF. The CDR3 DNA reads TGTGCCAGCAGCTTAGTAGGGGGGGAAAATGAGCAGTTCTTC.

The gene calls are TRBV10-3 and TRBJ1-2, with a possible D match to TRBD1 (6 bases). The CDR3 consists of 13 residues. In germline, CDR1 is ENHRY, CDR2 SYGVKD. Trimming removed 7 bases at V and 3 bases at J, with 12 bases between. CDR3 residues: CAIKGDTYYGYTF. CDR3 DNA sequence: TGTGCCATCAAGGGGGACACGTACTATGGCTACACCTTC.

V and J are TRBV4-3 and TRBJ2-1; the match to TRBD2 covers 10 bases. Germline CDR1 is LGHNA and CDR2 is YSLEER. V lost 4 bases to trimming and J lost 4 bases; unmatched junction nucleotides: 7. The CDR3 length is 16 residues. The CDR3 sequence is CASSPGTSGAYNEQFF. The CDR3 coding sequence is TGCGCCAGCAGCCCAGGAACTAGCGGGGCGTACAATGAGCAGTTCTTC.